This TCR beta chain came from a study of blood T cell repertoires in COVID-19. Sequencing used immunoSEQ multiplex PCR; TCRdb keeps in-frame clones, though not all of them. Among some 200,000 clones, 76% were seen once, and the ten largest hold roughly 8.7%. The TCR comes from a woman between 50 and 59 years old with active or convalescent COVID-19. What was sequenced was peripheral blood.

The CDR3 bases are TGTGCCAGCAGCAAAGCCTCAGGGTTAGACTATGGCTACACCTTC. Translated, it gives CASSKASGLDYGYTF. The rearrangement uses TRBV21-1 and TRBJ1-2; TRBD1 is taken as the D call from the table, unchecked against the DNA. TRBV21-1 is a listed pseudogene. The CDR3 loop spans 15 amino acids.